The 9 T cell receptor beta chains below were found in one sample sequenced in a study of blood T cell repertoires in COVID-19. Some clones are missing from TCRdb's copy, which holds only in-frame ones; the method was immunoSEQ multiplex PCR. The repertoire includes 150,000 to 200,000 clones, around 79% of them detected once, and around 5.9% sits in the top ten. Sequences were obtained from peripheral blood. These receptors were collected from a middle-aged woman with COVID-19, enrolled during active disease.

The chain uses TRBV5-1 and TRBJ1-6; 7 nucleotides align to TRBD1. The CDR3 consists of 14 residues. After removal of 4 bases from V and 5 bases from J, the junction contained 3 bases not matched to a gene. The germline V gene has CDR1 SGHRS and CDR2 YFSETQ. Here the CDR3 reads CASSLGQDNSPLHF. The CDR3 region has the DNA TGCGCCAGCAGCCTAGGACAGGATAATTCACCCCTCCACTTT.

The chain recombines TRBV4-1 with TRBJ1-2; 7 bases map to TRBD1. The CDR3 loop spans 17 amino acids. Germline loops: CDR1 MGHRA, CDR2 YSYEKL. The trim removed 5 bases at V and 7 bases at J, leaving 19 bases unmatched. CDR3 coding DNA: TGCGCCAGCAGCTTAAACTTCAGGGGGGCTTACGTGCCTGGCTACACCTTC. Amino acid sequence: CASSLNFRGAYVPGYTF.

This chain links TRBV18 with TRBJ2-1; the D gene is possibly TRBD1 (6 bases). Germline V gene data show CDR1 as KGHSH and CDR2 as LQKENI. With 3 bases removed from V and 8 bases from J, the gap between germline ends came to 11 bases. CDR3 size: 13 residues. CDR3 sequence: CASSPYRVDEQFF. The CDR3 DNA sequence: TGTGCCAGCTCACCGTACAGGGTCGATGAGCAGTTCTTC.

The genes are TRBV7-2 and TRBJ2-7; TRBD2 matches 7 bases. Per germline, CDR1 SGHTA and CDR2 FQGNSA. With V trimmed by 9 bases and J by 0 bases, 11 bases remained unmatched. The CDR3 extends over 15 amino acids. This CDR3 is CASKNQREGSYEQYF. Here the CDR3 DNA reads TGTGCCAGTAAAAACCAGAGGGAGGGCTCCTACGAGCAGTACTTC.

The CDR3 coding sequence is TGTGCCAGCAGCCAAGCCCAGGGACTAGCCGGCACAGATACGCAGTATTTT. Protein: CASSQAQGLAGTDTQYF. The V gene is TRBV3-1 (or the pseudogene TRBV3-2), the J gene TRBJ2-3, with TRBD2 matching over 9 bases. Germline trimming cut 1 base from V and 1 base from J; bases unmatched to any gene: 6. Germline values: CDR1 LGHDT, CDR2 YNNKEL (reference sequence). This CDR3 spans 17 amino acids.

The J gene is TRBJ2-5, the V gene TRBV18; TRBD1 is a possible D gene (5 bases). The V end lost 0 bases, the J end lost 4 bases, and 9 bases lay between the germline ends. From germline, CDR1 is KGHSH and CDR2 LQKENI. The CDR3 sequence is 14 residues long. The CDR3, as DNA: TGTGCCAGCTCACCACCGGCAGGGCGAGAGACCCAGTACTTC. Translated: CASSPPAGRETQYF.

The rearrangement links TRBV3-1 (or the pseudogene TRBV3-2) to TRBJ2-7, with 7 bases identical to TRBD2. CDR3 length: 14 amino acids. The trim removed 4 bases at V and 3 bases at J, leaving 6 bases unmatched. CDR1 is LGHDT and CDR2 is YNNKEL in the germline V gene (reference sequence). CDR3 DNA: TGTGCCAGCAGCCGCGGGGGACGGAGCTACGAGCAGTACTTC. This gives the protein CASSRGGRSYEQYF.

This sequence joins TRBV2 and TRBJ2-5, with D possibly being TRBD2 (5 bases). This CDR3 has 14 residues. V was clipped by 6 bases and J by 1 base, with 12 bases between them. From germline, CDR1 is SNHLY and CDR2 FYNNEI. Here the CDR3 reads CASSPLTIQETQYF. The CDR3 bases are TGTGCCAGCAGCCCCCTGACTATCCAAGAGACCCAGTACTTC. The whole variable domain, filled in from reference TRBV2 and TRBJ2-5, reads EPEVTQTPSHQVTQMGQEVILRCVPISNHLYFYWYRQILGQKVEFLVSFYNNEISEKSEIFDDQFSVERPDGSNFTLKIRSTKLEDSAMYFCASSPLTIQETQYFGPGTRLLVL.

This clone turned up a few times. The chain couples TRBV30 to TRBJ1-5, with 7 positions matching TRBD1. The CDR3 contains 13 residues. Germline lookup yields CDR1 GTSNPN and CDR2 SVGIG (reference sequence). After removal of 5 bases from V and 6 bases from J, the junction contained 7 bases not matched to a gene. CDR3 residues: CAWGTGESQPQHF. For the CDR3, the DNA is TGTGCCTGGGGCACAGGGGAGAGTCAGCCCCAGCATTTT.